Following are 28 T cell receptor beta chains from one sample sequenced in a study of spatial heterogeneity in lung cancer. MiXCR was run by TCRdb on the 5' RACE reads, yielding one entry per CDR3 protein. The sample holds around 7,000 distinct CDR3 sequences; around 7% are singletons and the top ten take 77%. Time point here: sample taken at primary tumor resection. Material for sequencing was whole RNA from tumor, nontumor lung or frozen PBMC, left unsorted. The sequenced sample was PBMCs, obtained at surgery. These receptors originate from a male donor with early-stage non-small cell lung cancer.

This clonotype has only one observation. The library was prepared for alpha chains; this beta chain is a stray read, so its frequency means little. CDR3 coding DNA: TGTGCCAGCAGCTTTGACTCCACAGATACGCAGTATTTT. It encodes CASSFDSTDTQYF. This chain joins TRBV7-2 and TRBJ2-3, with unresolved D. V was pared by 3 bases and J by 2 bases, with 6 bases between. The CDR3 loop spans 13 amino acids. Germline CDR1 and CDR2: SGHTA and FQGNSA.

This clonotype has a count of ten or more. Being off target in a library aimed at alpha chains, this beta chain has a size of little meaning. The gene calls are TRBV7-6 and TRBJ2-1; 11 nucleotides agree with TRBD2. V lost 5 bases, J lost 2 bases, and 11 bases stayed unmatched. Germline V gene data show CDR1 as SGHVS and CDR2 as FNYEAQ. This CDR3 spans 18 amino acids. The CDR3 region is CASSAQVSGGAAYNEQFF. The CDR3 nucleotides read TGTGCCAGCAGCGCGCAGGTTAGCGGGGGGGCCGCCTACAATGAGCAGTTCTTC.

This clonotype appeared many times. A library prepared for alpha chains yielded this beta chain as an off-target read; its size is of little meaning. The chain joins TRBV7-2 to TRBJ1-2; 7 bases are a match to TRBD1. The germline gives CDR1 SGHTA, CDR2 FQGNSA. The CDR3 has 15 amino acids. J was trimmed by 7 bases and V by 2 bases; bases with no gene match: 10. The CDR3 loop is CASSLRLRGRSGYTF. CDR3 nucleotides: TGTGCCAGCAGCTTAAGATTGAGGGGGCGGTCTGGCTACACCTTC.

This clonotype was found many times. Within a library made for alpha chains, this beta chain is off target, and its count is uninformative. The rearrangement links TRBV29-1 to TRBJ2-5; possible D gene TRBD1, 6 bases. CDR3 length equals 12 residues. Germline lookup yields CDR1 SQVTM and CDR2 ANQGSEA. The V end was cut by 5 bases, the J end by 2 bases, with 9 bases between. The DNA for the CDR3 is TGCAGCGTTCGACAGGTACAAGAGACCCAGTACTTC. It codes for CSVRQVQETQYF.

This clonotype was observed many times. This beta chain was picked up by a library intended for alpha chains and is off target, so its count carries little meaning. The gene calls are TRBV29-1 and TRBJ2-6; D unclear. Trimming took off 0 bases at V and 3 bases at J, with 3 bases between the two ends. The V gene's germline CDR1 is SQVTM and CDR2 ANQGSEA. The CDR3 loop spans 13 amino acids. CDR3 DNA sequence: TGCAGCGTTGAAGAATTTGGGGCCAACGTCCTGACTTTC. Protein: CSVEEFGANVLTF.

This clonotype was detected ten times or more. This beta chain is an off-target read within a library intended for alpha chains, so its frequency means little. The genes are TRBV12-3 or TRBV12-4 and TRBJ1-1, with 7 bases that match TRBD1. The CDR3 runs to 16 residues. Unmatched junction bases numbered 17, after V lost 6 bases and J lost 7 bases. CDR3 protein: CASRLIRTGLRDEAFF. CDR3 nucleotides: TGTGCCAGCAGGCTCATACGGACAGGCCTTCGTGATGAAGCTTTCTTT.

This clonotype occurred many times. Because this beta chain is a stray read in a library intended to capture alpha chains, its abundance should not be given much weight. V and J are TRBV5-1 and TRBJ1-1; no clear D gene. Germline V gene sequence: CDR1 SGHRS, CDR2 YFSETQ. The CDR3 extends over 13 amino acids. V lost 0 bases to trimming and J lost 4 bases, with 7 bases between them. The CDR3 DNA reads TGCGCCAGCAGCTTGGAATTACGCACTGAAGCTTTCTTT. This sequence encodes CASSLELRTEAFF.

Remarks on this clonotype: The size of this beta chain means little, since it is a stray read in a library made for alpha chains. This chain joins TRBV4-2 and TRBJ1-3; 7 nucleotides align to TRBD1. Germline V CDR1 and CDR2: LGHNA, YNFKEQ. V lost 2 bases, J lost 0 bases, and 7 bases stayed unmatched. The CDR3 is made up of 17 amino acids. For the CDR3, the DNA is TGTGCCAGCAGCCAAAGGACAGGCGCACGCTCTGGAAACACCATATATTTT. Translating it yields CASSQRTGARSGNTIYF.

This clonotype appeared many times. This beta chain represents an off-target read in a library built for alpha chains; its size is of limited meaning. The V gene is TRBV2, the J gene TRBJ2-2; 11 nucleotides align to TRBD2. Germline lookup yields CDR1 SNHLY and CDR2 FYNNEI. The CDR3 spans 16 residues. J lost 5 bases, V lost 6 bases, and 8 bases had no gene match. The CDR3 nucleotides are TGTGCCAGCAGGGAGACTAGCGGGACGGTTACCGGGGAGCTGTTTTTT. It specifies CASRETSGTVTGELFF.

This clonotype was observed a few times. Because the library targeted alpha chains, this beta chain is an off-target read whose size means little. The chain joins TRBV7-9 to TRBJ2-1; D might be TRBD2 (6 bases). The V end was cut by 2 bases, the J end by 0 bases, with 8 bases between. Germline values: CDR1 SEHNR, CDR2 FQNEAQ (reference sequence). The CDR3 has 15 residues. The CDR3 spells CASSLSGGSYNEQFF. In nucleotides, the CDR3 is TGTGCCAGCAGCTTATCCGGGGGCTCCTACAATGAGCAGTTCTTC.

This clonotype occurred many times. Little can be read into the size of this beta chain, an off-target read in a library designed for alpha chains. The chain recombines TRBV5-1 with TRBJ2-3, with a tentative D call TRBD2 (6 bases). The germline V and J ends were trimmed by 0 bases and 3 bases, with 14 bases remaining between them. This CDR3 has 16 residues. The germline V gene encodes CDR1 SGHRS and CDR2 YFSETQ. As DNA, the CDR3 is TGCGCCAGCAGCTTGGTTCGGGGAGGACGTACAGATACGCAGTATTTT. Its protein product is CASSLVRGGRTDTQYF.

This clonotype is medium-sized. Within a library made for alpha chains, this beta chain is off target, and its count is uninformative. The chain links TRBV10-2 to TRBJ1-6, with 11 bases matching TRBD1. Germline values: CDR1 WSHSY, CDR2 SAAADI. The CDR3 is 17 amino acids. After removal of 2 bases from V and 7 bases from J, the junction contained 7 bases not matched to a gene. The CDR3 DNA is TGCGCCAGCAGTGAGGCAACGGGACAGGGGGAAAATTCACCCCTCCACTTT. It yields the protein CASSEATGQGENSPLHF.

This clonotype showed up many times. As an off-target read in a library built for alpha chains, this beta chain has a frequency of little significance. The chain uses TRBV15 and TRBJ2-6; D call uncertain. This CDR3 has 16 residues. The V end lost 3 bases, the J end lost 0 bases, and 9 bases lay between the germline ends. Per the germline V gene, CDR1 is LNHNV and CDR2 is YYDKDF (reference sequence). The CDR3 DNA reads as TGTGCCACCAGCAGCGAGAGCCTCTCTGGGGCCAACGTCCTGACTTTC. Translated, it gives CATSSESLSGANVLTF.

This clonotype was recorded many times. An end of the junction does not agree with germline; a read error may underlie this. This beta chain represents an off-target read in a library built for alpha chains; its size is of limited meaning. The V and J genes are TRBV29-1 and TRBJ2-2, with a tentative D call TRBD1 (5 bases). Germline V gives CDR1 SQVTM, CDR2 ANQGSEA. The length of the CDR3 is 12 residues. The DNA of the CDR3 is TGCAGCGGTGAATGGGGCCCCGGGGAGCTGTTTTTT. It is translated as CSGEWGPGELFF.

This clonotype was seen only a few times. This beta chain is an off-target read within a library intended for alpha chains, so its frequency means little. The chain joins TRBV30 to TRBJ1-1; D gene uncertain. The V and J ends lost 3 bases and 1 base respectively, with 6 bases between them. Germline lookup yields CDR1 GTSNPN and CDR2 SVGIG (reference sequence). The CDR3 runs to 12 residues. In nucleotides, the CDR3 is TGTGCCTGGAGCAGACGGAACACTGAAGCTTTCTTT. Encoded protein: CAWSRRNTEAFF.

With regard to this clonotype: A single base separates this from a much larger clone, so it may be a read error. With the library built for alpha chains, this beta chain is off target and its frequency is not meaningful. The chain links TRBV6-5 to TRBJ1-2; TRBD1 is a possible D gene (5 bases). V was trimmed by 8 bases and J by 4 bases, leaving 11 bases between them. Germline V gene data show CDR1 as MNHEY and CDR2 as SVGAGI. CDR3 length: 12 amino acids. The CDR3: CASGDDSYGYTF. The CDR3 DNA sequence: TGTGCCAGCGGTGACGACAGCTATGGCTACACCTTC.

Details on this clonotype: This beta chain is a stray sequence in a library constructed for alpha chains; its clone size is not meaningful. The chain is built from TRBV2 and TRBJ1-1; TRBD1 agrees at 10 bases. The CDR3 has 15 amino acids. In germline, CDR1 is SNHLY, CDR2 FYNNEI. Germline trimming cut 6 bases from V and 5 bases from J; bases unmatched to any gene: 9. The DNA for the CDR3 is TGTGCCAGCAGAAGGACAGGGGGAGTTGGGACTGAAGCTTTCTTT. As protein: CASRRTGGVGTEAFF.

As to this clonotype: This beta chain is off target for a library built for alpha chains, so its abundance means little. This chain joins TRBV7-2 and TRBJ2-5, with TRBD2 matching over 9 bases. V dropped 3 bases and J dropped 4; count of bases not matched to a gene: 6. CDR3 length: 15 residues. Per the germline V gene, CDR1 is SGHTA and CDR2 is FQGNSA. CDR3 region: CASSLEAGGGETQYF. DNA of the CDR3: TGTGCCAGCAGCTTGGAAGCGGGGGGTGGAGAGACCCAGTACTTC.

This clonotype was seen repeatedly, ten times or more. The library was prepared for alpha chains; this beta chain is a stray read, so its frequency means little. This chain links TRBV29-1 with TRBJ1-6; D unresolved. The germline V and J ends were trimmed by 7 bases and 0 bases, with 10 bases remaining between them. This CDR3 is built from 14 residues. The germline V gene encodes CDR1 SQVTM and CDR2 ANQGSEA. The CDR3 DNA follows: TGCAGCGCCCGGACCGACTCCTATAATTCACCCCTCCACTTT. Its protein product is CSARTDSYNSPLHF.

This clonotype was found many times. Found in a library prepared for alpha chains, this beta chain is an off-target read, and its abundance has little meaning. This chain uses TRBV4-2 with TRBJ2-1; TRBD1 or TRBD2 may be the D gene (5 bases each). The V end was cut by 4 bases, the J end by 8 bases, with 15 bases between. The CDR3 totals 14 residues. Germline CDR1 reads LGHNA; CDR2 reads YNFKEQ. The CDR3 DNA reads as TGTGCCAGCAGCCCAATGGGACCATCCGATGAGCAGTTCTTC. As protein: CASSPMGPSDEQFF.

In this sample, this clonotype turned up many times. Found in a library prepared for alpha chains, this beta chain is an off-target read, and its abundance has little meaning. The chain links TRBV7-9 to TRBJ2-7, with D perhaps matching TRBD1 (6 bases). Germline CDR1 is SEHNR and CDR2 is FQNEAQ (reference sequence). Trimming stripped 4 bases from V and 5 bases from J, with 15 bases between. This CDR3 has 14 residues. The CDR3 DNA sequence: TGTGCCAGCAGCTCTGTAACAGGGCGCGACGAGCAGTACTTC. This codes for CASSSVTGRDEQYF.

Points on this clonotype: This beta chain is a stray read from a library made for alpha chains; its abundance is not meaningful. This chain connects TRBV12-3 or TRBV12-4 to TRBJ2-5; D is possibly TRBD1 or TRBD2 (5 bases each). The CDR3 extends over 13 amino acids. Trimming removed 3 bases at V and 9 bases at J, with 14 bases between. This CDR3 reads CASSFDSLGAQYF. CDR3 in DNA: TGTGCCAGCAGTTTTGACAGCCTCGGGGCCCAGTACTTC.

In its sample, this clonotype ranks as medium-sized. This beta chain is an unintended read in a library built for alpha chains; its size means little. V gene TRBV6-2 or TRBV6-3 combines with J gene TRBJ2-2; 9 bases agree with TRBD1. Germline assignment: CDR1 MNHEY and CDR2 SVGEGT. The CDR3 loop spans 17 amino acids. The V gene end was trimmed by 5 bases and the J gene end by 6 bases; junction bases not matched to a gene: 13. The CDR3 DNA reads TGTGCCAGCAGTAAAACCGGGACAGGGACGTTTGCCGGGGAGCTGTTTTTT. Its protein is CASSKTGTGTFAGELFF.

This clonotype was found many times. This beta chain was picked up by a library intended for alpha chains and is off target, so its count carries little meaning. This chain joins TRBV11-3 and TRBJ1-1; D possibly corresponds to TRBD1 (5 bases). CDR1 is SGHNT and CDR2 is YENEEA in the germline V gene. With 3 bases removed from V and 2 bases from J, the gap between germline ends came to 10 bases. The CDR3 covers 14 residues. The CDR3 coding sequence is TGTGCCAGCAGCTTTGGGGGACCTAACACTGAAGCTTTCTTT. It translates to CASSFGGPNTEAFF.

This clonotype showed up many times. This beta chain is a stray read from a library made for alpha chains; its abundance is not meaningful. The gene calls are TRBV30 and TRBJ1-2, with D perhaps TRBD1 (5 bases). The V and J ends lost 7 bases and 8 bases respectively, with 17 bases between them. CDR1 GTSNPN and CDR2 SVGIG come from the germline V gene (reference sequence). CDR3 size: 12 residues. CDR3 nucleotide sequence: TGTGCCTACCAGACAGCCCCATGGGGCTACACCTTC. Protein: CAYQTAPWGYTF.

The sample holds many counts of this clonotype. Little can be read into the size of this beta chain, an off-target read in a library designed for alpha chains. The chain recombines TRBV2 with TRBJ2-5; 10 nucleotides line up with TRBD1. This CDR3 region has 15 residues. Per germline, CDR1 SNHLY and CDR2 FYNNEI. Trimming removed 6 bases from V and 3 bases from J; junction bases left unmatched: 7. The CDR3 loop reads CASRSAGTGEETQYF. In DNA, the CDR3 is TGTGCCAGCAGGTCGGCGGGGACAGGGGAAGAGACCCAGTACTTC.

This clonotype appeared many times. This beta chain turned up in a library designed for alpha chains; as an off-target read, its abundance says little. CDR3 sequence (DNA): TGCAGTGCTAGAGTTCCGACTAGCGGGGCTGACACCGGGGAGCTGTTTTTT. It specifies CSARVPTSGADTGELFF. The chain combines TRBV20-1 with TRBJ2-2, with TRBD2 matching 11 bases. The V gene end was trimmed by 1 base and the J gene end by 3 bases; junction bases not matched to a gene: 7. Germline assignment: CDR1 DFQATT and CDR2 SNEGSKA (reference sequence). The CDR3 covers 17 residues.

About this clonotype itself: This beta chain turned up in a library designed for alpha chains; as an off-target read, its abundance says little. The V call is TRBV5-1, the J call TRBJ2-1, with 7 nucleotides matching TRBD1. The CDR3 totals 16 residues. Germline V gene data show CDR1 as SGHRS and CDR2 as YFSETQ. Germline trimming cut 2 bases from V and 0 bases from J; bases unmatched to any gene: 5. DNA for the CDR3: TGCGCCAGCAGCTTAACCGGGACAGCCTCCTACAATGAGCAGTTCTTC. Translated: CASSLTGTASYNEQFF.